Following are 3 T cell receptor beta chains from one sample sequenced in a study of blood T cell repertoires in COVID-19. Only in-frame clones appear in the TCRdb table, and some are missing; sequencing was by immunoSEQ multiplex PCR. The sample yields around 220,000 clones, 90% to 95% seen once. Sample: PBMCs or T cells enriched from blood (not recorded which). These receptors all stem from a young woman who had recovered from COVID-19.

CDR3 sequence: CASSFLADNSPLHF. CDR3 DNA sequence: TGTGCCAGCAGTTTTCTTGCAGATAATTCACCCCTCCACTTT. V is TRBV28 and J is TRBJ1-6; D is uncertain. This CDR3 has 14 residues. Germline V CDR1 and CDR2: MDHEN, SYDVKM. With 3 bases removed from V and 5 bases from J, the gap between germline ends came to 8 bases.

V is TRBV28 and J is TRBJ2-7; 12 bases match TRBD2. J was trimmed by 4 bases and V by 5 bases; bases with no gene match: 21. Germline CDR1 and CDR2: MDHEN and SYDVKM. There are 20 residues in the CDR3. CDR3 in amino acids: CASSDWARGRTSGMAYEQYF. The DNA of the CDR3 is TGTGCCAGCAGTGATTGGGCCCGTGGACGGACTAGCGGGATGGCTTACGAGCAGTACTTC.

The V gene is TRBV5-6, the J gene TRBJ1-1; D is ambiguous. The germline gives CDR1 SGHDT, CDR2 YYEEEE. This CDR3 region has 13 residues. The V end lost 0 bases, the J end lost 3 bases, and 6 bases lay between the germline ends. Here the CDR3 reads CASSLAGYTEAFF. DNA for the CDR3: TGTGCCAGCAGCTTGGCAGGATACACTGAAGCTTTCTTT.